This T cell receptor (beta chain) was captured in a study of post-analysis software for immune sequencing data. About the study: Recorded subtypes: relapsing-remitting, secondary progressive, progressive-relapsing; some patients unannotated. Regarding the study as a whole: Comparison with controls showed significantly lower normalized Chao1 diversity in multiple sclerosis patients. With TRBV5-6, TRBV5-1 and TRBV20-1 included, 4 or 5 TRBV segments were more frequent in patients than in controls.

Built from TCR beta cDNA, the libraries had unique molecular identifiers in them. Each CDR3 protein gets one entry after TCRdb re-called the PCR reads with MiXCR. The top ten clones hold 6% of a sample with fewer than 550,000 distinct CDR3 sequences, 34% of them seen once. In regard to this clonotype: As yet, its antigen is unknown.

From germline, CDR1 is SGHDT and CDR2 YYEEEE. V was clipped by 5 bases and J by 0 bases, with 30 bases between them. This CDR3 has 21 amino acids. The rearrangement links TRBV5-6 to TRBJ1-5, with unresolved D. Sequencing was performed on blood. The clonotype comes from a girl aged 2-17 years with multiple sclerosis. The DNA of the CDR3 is TGTGCCAGCAGTTTGCCCCTTCCCGGGTCCCTTTTTAATTATAGCAATCAGCCCCAGCATTTT. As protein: CASSLPLPGSLFNYSNQPQHF. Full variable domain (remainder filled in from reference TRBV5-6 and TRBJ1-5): DAGVTQSPTHLIKTRGQQVTLRCSPKSGHDTVSWYQQALGQGPQFIFQYYEEEERQRGNFPDRFSGHQFPNYSSELNVNALLLGDSALYLCASSLPLPGSLFNYSNQPQHFGDGTRLSIL.